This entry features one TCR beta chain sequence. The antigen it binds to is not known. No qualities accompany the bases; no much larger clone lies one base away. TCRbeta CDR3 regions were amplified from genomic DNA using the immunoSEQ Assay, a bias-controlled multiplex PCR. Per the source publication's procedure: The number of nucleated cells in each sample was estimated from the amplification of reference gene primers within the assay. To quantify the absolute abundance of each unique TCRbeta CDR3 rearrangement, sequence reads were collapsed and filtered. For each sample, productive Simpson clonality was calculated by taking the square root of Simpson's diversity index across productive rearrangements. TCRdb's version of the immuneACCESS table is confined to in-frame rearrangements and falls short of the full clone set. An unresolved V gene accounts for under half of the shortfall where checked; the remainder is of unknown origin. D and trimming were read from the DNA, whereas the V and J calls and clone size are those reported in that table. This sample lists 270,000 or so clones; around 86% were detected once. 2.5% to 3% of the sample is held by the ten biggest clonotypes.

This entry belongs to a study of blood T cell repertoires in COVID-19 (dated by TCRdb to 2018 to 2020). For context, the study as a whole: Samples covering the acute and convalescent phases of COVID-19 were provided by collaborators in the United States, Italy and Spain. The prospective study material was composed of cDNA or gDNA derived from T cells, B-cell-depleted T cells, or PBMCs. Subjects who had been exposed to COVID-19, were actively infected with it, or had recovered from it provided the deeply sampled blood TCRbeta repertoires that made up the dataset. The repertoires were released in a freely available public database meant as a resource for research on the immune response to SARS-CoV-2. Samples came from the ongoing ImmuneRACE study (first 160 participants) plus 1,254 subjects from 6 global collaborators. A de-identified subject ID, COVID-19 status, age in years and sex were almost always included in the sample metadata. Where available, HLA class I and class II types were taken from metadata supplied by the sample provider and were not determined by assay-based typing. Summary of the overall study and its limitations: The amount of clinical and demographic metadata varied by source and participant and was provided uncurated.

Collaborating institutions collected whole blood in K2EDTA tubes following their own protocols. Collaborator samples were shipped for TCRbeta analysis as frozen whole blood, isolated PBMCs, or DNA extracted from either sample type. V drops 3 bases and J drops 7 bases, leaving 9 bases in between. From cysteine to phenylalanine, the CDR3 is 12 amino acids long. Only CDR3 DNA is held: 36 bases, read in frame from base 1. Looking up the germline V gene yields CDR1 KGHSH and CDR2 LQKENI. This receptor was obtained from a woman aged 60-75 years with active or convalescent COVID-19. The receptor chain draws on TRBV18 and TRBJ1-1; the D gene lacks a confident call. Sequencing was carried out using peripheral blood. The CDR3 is CASSPGRFEAFF. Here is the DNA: TGTGCCAGCTCACCTGGGAGGTTTGAAGCTTTCTTT.